This passage covers 20 T cell receptor beta chains from one sample sequenced in a study of low-dose radiotherapy and immunotherapy resistance in tumors. Primers targeting TRAV and TRBV primed first-strand cDNA, covering alpha and beta chains. Amplification, which lasted approximately 19 PCR cycles, used a constant-region primer and V-primer adapter to amplify TCRs. TCRdb redid the calling of the reads with MiXCR, one entry per CDR3 protein. The table lists about 97,000 distinct CDR3 sequences, around 21% of them singletons. Time point denoted: after trial treatment. Treatment meaning: LDRT plus nivolumab, ipilimumab, low-dose cyclophosphamide and aspirin (RACIN trial). The starting material was PBMCs, obtained after low-dose radiotherapy plus immunotherapy. These receptors originate from a male donor with prostate cancer.

The rearrangement uses TRBV3-1 and TRBJ1-6; no definite D call. Germline-derived CDR1 and CDR2 are LGHDT and YNNKEL (reference sequence). The V end was cut by 4 bases, the J end by 13 bases, with 17 bases between. This CDR3 is built from 14 residues. The CDR3 bases are TGTGCCAGCAGCCCACAACAGCTGGGAATCCCCCTCCACTTT. Amino acid sequence: CASSPQQLGIPLHF.

The sample holds many counts of this clonotype. In nucleotides, the CDR3 is TGCGCCAGCAGCCCCATTCTAGCGGGGGGATACAATGAGCAGTTCTTC. It is translated as CASSPILAGGYNEQFF. V usage is TRBV4-1 and J usage is TRBJ2-1; the match to TRBD2 covers 11 bases. CDR3 length: 16 residues. V was pared by 4 bases and J by 4 bases, with 6 bases of the junction left unmatched. In germline, CDR1 is MGHRA, CDR2 YSYEKL.

The V call is TRBV6-2 or TRBV6-3, the J call TRBJ1-3; D ambiguous. Trimming removed 4 bases at V and 0 bases at J, with 10 bases between. The CDR3 has 15 residues. Germline lookup yields CDR1 MNHEY and CDR2 SVGEGT. The CDR3 here is CASSSFWASGNTIYF. CDR3 DNA sequence: TGTGCCAGCAGTTCGTTCTGGGCCTCTGGAAACACCATATATTTT.

This clonotype has a count of ten or more. This sequence joins TRBV2 and TRBJ2-2; D is perhaps TRBD2 (5 bases). CDR1 is SNHLY and CDR2 is FYNNEI in the germline V gene. The V end was cut by 4 bases, the J end by 0 bases, with 9 bases between. The length of the CDR3 is 15 residues. The CDR3 is CASSVGSANTGELFF. The DNA of the CDR3 is TGTGCCAGCAGTGTGGGTAGCGCGAACACCGGGGAGCTGTTTTTT. The full variable domain, completed using reference TRBV2 and TRBJ2-2, is EPEVTQTPSHQVTQMGQEVILRCVPISNHLYFYWYRQILGQKVEFLVSFYNNEISEKSEIFDDQFSVERPDGSNFTLKIRSTKLEDSAMYFCASSVGSANTGELFFGEGSRLTVL.

This clonotype was seen repeatedly, ten times or more. The V gene is TRBV9, the J gene TRBJ2-2; TRBD1 or TRBD2 may be the D gene (5 bases each). Trimming took 1 base from V and 1 from J, leaving 11 bases between them. The V gene's germline CDR1 is SGDLS and CDR2 YYNGEE. The CDR3 length is 16 residues. DNA for the CDR3: TGTGCCAGCAGCGTACGGGGCCGCTTGAACACCGGGGAGCTGTTTTTT. Its protein is CASSVRGRLNTGELFF.

The sample holds a few counts of this clonotype. The rearrangement joins TRBV27 to TRBJ2-3; D is undetermined. In germline, CDR1 is MNHEY, CDR2 SMNVEV (reference sequence). V was pared by 7 bases and J by 7 bases, with 15 bases between. The length of the CDR3 is 13 residues. CDR3 residues: CASTTSARYTQYF. As DNA, the CDR3 is TGTGCCAGCACCACGTCCGCCCGGTATACGCAGTATTTT.

Ten or more counts support this clonotype. The chain joins TRBV11-2 to TRBJ1-4; D is unresolved. Germline loops: CDR1 SGHAT, CDR2 FQNNGV. The CDR3 extends over 17 amino acids. V shed 3 bases and J shed 5 bases, with 19 bases lying between them. The CDR3, as DNA: TGTGCCAGCAGCTTGGGTGTTGGGGAGCCCTTCAATGAAAAACTGTTTTTT. Translation: CASSLGVGEPFNEKLFF.

This clonotype was seen many times. The V and J genes are TRBV20-1 and TRBJ2-6, with D unclear. CDR3 length: 14 amino acids. The germline gives CDR1 DFQATT, CDR2 SNEGSKA (reference sequence). Trimming took 6 bases from V and 0 from J, leaving 9 bases between them. CDR3 amino acids: CSAIESSGANVLTF. The CDR3 region has the DNA TGCAGTGCCATCGAGAGCTCTGGGGCCAACGTCCTGACTTTC.

Concerning this clonotype: This could be a read error, since a much larger clone is one nucleotide away. The chain joins TRBV25-1 to TRBJ2-1, with D uncertain. The V and J ends lost 5 bases and 10 bases respectively, with 12 bases between them. CDR3 size: 12 residues. Germline-derived CDR1 and CDR2 are MGHDK and SYGVNS. CDR3 sequence: CASSYSSGEQFF. CDR3 DNA sequence: TGTGCCAGCAGTTATAGCTCGGGCGAGCAGTTCTTC. Full variable domain (rest looked up from reference TRBV25-1 and TRBJ2-1): EADIYQTPRYLVIGTGKKITLECSQTMGHDKMYWYQQDPGMELHLIHYSYGVNSTEKGDLSSESTVSRIRTEHFPLTLESARPSHTSQYLCASSYSSGEQFFGPGTRLTVL.

This clonotype was counted ten times or more. Here the CDR3 reads CASSPTGAPSYEQYF. The CDR3 DNA reads TGTGCCAGCTCACCCACAGGGGCCCCGTCCTACGAGCAGTACTTC. This sequence joins TRBV18 and TRBJ2-7; 7 bases fit TRBD1. The CDR3 sequence is 15 residues long. V lost 3 bases to trimming and J lost 1 base; unmatched junction nucleotides: 6. Germline CDR1 reads KGHSH; CDR2 reads LQKENI.

This clonotype was seen ten or more times. The V and J genes are TRBV12-3 or TRBV12-4 and TRBJ2-2, with D perhaps matching TRBD2 (7 bases). CDR3 length equals 15 residues. Deletions cut 7 bases from V and 2 bases from J, with 14 bases between. The CDR3 spells CASKLGGANTGELFF. DNA of the CDR3: TGTGCCAGCAAACTAGGGGGGGCAAACACCGGGGAGCTGTTTTTT.

This clonotype counts as medium-sized. The chain combines TRBV6-5 with TRBJ1-1; 8 bases align to TRBD1. The germline V gene has CDR1 MNHEY and CDR2 SVGAGI. CDR3 length: 14 residues. The J segment lost 5 bases and the V segment lost 4 bases, leaving 6 bases of the junction unmatched. DNA of the CDR3: TGTGCCAGCAGTTCGTCCAGGGGGCAAACTGAAGCTTTCTTT. Residues: CASSSSRGQTEAFF.

This clonotype came up many times. The V and J genes are TRBV11-2 and TRBJ2-1; D call uncertain. Germline CDR1 is SGHAT and CDR2 is FQNNGV. The CDR3 has 13 amino acids. Trimming took 5 bases from V and 10 from J, leaving 15 bases between them. This CDR3 is CASSLHRAREQFF. The DNA for the CDR3 is TGTGCCAGCAGCCTCCATAGGGCGAGGGAGCAGTTCTTC. Supplemented by reference TRBV11-2 and TRBJ2-1, the full variable domain reads EAGVAQSPRYKIIEKRQSVAFWCNPISGHATLYWYQQILGQGPKLLIQFQNNGVVDDSQLPKDRFSAERLKGVDSTLKIQPAKLEDSAVYLCASSLHRAREQFFGPGTRLTVL.

This clonotype was picked up many times. The CDR3 region is CASRGGGTQYF. CDR3 DNA: TGTGCCAGCAGGGGGGGAGGGACGCAGTATTTT. This rearrangement joins TRBV12-3 or TRBV12-4 to TRBJ2-3; 7 bases are shared with TRBD2. The CDR3 length is 11 residues. After removal of 6 bases from V and 9 bases from J, the junction contained 3 bases not matched to a gene.

For this clonotype: A far larger clone is one base from this, pointing to a likely read error. This chain links TRBV27 with TRBJ2-5, with TRBD1 matching 7 bases. The CDR3 sequence is 15 residues long. CDR1 and CDR2 (germline): MNHEY, SMNVEV (reference sequence). The CDR3 bases are TGTGCCACCAGTTTCTCTGACAGGGAAGGAGAGACCCACTACTTC. It is translated as CATSFSDREGETHYF.

This clonotype was seen ten or more times. The rearrangement joins TRBV19 to TRBJ1-4; D not certain. CDR1 is LNHDA and CDR2 is SQIVND in the germline V gene (reference sequence). CDR3 size: 14 residues. Between the trimmed V and J ends, which lost 3 bases and 3 bases, there was a span of 8 bases. The CDR3 protein is CASSIRRANEKLFF. The CDR3 bases are TGTGCCAGTAGTATTCGTCGGGCTAATGAAAAACTGTTTTTT.

This clonotype was detected many times. The rearrangement joins TRBV20-1 to TRBJ2-1, with D hard to call. V lost 4 bases, J lost 4 bases, and 8 bases lay in between. CDR1 and CDR2 from the germline V gene are DFQATT and SNEGSKA (reference sequence). This CDR3 has 12 amino acids. The CDR3 DNA sequence: TGCAGTGCTATCGATGGATACAATGAGCAGTTCTTC. Residues: CSAIDGYNEQFF.

This clonotype was found many times. The chain links TRBV14 to TRBJ2-6, with 8 nucleotides matching TRBD2. CDR1 is SGHDN and CDR2 is FVKESK in the germline V gene. After removal of 1 base from V and 1 base from J, the junction contained 9 bases not matched to a gene. This CDR3 has 19 amino acids. The CDR3 bases are TGTGCCAGCAGCCAAGTTATGGGCGGGAGGATATCTGGGGCCAACGTCCTGACTTTC. It codes for CASSQVMGGRISGANVLTF.

This clonotype was seen repeatedly, ten times or more. The V gene is TRBV20-1, the J gene TRBJ1-5, with D maybe TRBD1 (5 bases). CDR1 and CDR2 from the germline V gene are DFQATT and SNEGSKA (reference sequence). This CDR3 comprises 15 residues. V shed 6 bases and J shed 3 bases, with 18 bases lying between them. Here the CDR3 reads CSASEQGSYNQPQHF. Here the CDR3 DNA reads TGCAGTGCCAGCGAGCAGGGTTCATACAATCAGCCCCAGCATTTT.

This clonotype has a count of ten or more. The rearrangement joins TRBV7-2 to TRBJ2-3; D not resolved. The length of the CDR3 is 13 residues. In germline, CDR1 is SGHTA, CDR2 FQGNSA. The V end lost 1 base, the J end lost 3 bases, and 5 bases lay between the germline ends. DNA of the CDR3: TGTGCCAGCAGCTTAGTGAGGACAGATACGCAGTATTTT. Protein product: CASSLVRTDTQYF.